Listed below are T cell receptor beta chains from one sample, sequenced in a study of PD-L1 blockade in urothelial cancer. The method was immunoSEQ multiplex PCR; TCRdb's version includes in-frame clones alone and lacks a portion of them. The sample has 20,000 to 30,000 clones; approximately 90% are singletons. Specimen: PBMCs, collected around atezolizumab (anti-PD-L1) treatment. These receptors were obtained from a man over 45 with urothelial cancer. Each CDR3 is given with its conserved first and last residue. Fields, in order: D gene, V gene, J gene, clone size, CDR3 protein, CDR3 DNA. D genes are given only for firm matches. For some rows the clone size is stated as once, few or many, or as a class when expanded; others skip it.

>TRBD2|TRBV2|TRBJ2-2|-
CASSASGGGAGELFF
TGTGCCAGCAGTGCTAGCGGGGGGGGTGCCGGGGAGCTGTTTTTT
>-|TRBV9|TRBJ2-1|few
CASSAPRDGGKNEQFF
TGTGCCAGCAGCGCCCCGCGGGATGGAGGAAAAAATGAGCAGTTCTTC
>-|TRBV6-5|TRBJ2-7|-
CASSYSKVQVYEQYF
TGTGCCAGCAGTTACTCGAAGGTGCAGGTTTACGAGCAGTACTTC
>-|TRBV6-1|TRBJ2-2|-
CASSDGSLGGVDTGGLFF
TGTGCCAGCAGTGATGGCAGTTTAGGAGGCGTCGACACCGGGGGGCTGTTTTTT
>-|TRBV6-1|TRBJ1-2|-
CASTGRADGYTF
TGTGCCAGCACGGGCAGGGCGGATGGCTACACCTTC
>TRBD1|TRBV7-2|TRBJ1-1|-
CASSTPRTGLFWAFF
TGTGCCAGCAGTACCCCCCGGACAGGACTATTTTGGGCTTTCTTT
>-|TRBV18|TRBJ1-3|-
CASSPLAPTGGNTIYF
TGTGCCAGCTCACCACTCGCCCCTACGGGTGGAAACACCATATATTTT
>-|TRBV28|TRBJ1-2|-
CASSFPQGFSYGYTF
TGTGCCAGCAGTTTCCCACAGGGTTTTAGCTATGGCTACACCTTC
>TRBD1|TRBV4-2|TRBJ2-2|few
CASSQRPGQFAGELFF
TGTGCCAGCAGCCAGCGCCCGGGACAGTTTGCCGGGGAGCTGTTTTTT
>-|TRBV5-1|TRBJ2-6|-
CASSSRGAGANVLTF
TGCGCCAGCAGCTCAAGGGGCGCTGGGGCCAACGTCCTGACTTTC
>TRBD1|TRBV19|TRBJ2-3|-
CASSPGQLTDTQYF
TGTGCCAGTAGTCCGGGACAGCTCACAGATACGCAGTATTTT
>-|TRBV29-1|TRBJ1-2|-
CSVAGGHSGYTF
TGCAGCGTTGCGGGGGGACATTCCGGCTACACCTTC
>-|TRBV11-2|TRBJ2-2|-
CASSSRRGSTGELFF
TGTGCCAGCAGCTCCCGTCGGGGGAGCACCGGGGAGCTGTTTTTT
>-|TRBV10-1|TRBJ1-2|-
CASSESTPYGYTF
TGCGCCAGCAGTGAGTCAACACCATATGGCTACACCTTC
>TRBD1|TRBV9|TRBJ1-2|once
CASSAGQGAGYTF
TGTGCCAGCAGCGCAGGACAGGGGGCCGGCTACACCTTC
>TRBD2|TRBV6-6|TRBJ2-5|-
CASRGGLAAETQYF
TGTGCCAGCAGAGGGGGACTAGCAGCGGAGACCCAGTACTTC
>-|TRBV7-2|TRBJ2-5|-
CASSLTSGLQTQYF
TGTGCCAGCAGCTTGACTAGTGGGCTTCAGACCCAGTACTTC
>TRBD1|TRBV11-2|TRBJ2-7|once
CASSLVGTGGEQYF
TGTGCCAGCAGCTTAGTCGGGACAGGCGGAGAGCAGTACTTC
>-|TRBV9|TRBJ2-6|-
CASTGSGANVLTF
TGTGCCAGCACGGGGTCCGGGGCCAACGTCCTGACTTTC
>-|TRBV6-5|TRBJ2-7|-
CASSYEYEQYF
TGTGCCAGCAGTTATGAGTACGAGCAGTACTTC
>TRBD2|TRBV6-1|TRBJ2-1|-
CASSLAGGQFF
TGTGCCAGCAGTTTAGCGGGGGGGCAGTTCTTC
>TRBD1|TRBV11-2|TRBJ2-1|-
CASSSRQGKYNEQFF
TGTGCCAGCAGCTCGCGACAGGGGAAGTACAATGAGCAGTTCTTC
>-|TRBV10-3|TRBJ2-2|-
CAMGGDRPNTGELFF
TGTGCCATGGGAGGAGACAGACCGAACACCGGGGAGCTGTTTTTT
>TRBD2|TRBV11-2|TRBJ2-1|-
CASSLRSGRANEQFF
TGTGCCAGCAGCTTAAGGAGCGGGAGGGCAAATGAGCAGTTCTTC
>-|TRBV27|TRBJ2-7|-
CASSLSSAGIGYEQYF
TGTGCCAGCAGTTTATCCTCGGCAGGGATAGGCTACGAGCAGTACTTC
>-|TRBV2|TRBJ2-7|-
CASSDSRQKQYF
TGTGCCAGCAGTGATTCCCGCCAGAAGCAGTACTTC